What follows are 2 T cell receptor beta chains derived from one specimen sequenced in a study of T cell changes during pregnancy in multiple sclerosis (dated by TCRdb to the late 2010s). Library method: the immunoSEQ multiplex PCR assay. Imported from immuneACCESS, the table was reduced by TCRdb to in-frame sequences with V and J called. These copies leave out some clones; in studies compared against another copy, an unresolved V gene accounts for under half, and the cause of the remainder is not known. The sample table records some 69,000 clones; roughly 92% of these occur just once. The ten most abundant clones make up approximately 2% of the sample. The material sequenced was peripheral blood, taken in the second trimester of pregnancy. The source is a female donor in good health, enrolled as a control in a pregnancy study.

The V gene is TRBV27, the J gene TRBJ1-5, with D possibly being TRBD1 (5 bases). V was clipped by 5 bases and J by 3 bases, with 11 bases between them. CDR1 is MNHEY, CDR2 SMNVEV, per germline (reference sequence). CDR3 length equals 14 residues. The CDR3 here is CASSLGHDNQPQHF. CDR3 coding DNA: TGTGCCAGCAGTCTGGGGCACGACAATCAGCCCCAGCATTTT.

DNA of the CDR3: TGTGCCAGTAGTCCTCACCAGGGCACGAACACTGAAGCTTTCTTT. It is translated as CASSPHQGTNTEAFF. The chain carries TRBV19 and TRBJ1-1, with a tentative D call TRBD1 (5 bases). CDR3 length equals 15 residues. Trimming removed 5 bases from V and 1 base from J, with 14 bases in between. In germline, CDR1 is LNHDA, CDR2 SQIVND (reference sequence). The full variable domain, rest sourced from reference TRBV19 and TRBJ1-1, is DGGITQSPKYLFRKEGQNVTLSCEQNLNHDAMYWYRQDPGQGLRLIYYSQIVNDFQKGDIAEGYSVSREKKESFPLTVTSAQKNPTAFYLCASSPHQGTNTEAFFGQGTRLTVV.